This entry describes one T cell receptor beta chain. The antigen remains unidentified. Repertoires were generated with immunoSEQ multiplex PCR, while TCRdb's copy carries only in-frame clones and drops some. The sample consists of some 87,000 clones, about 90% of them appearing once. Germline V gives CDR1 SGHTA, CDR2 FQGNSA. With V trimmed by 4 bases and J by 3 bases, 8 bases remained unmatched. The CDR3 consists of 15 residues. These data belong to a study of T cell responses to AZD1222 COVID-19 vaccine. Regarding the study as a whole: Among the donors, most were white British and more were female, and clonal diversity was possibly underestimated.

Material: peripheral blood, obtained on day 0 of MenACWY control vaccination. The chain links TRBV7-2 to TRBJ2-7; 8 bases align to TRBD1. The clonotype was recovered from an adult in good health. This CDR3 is CASSSAQGAGYEQYF. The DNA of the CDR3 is TGTGCCAGCAGCTCCGCTCAGGGGGCCGGCTACGAGCAGTACTTC.